This T cell receptor (beta chain) was observed in a study of T cell repertoires in cytomegalovirus infection. The overall study: Matching HLA type and CMV infection were both indicated by public TCR beta signatures.

This clonotype was recorded a few times. What it binds is not known. TCRdb re-called the reads with MiXCR, one entry per CDR3 protein. Among approximately 700,000 distinct CDR3 sequences listed, 35% were seen once. Overall study findings and caveats: In two of eight donors, the top clonotype was HLA-C-restricted CMV-specific. People with CMV and the relevant HLA were identified by cumulative public TCR beta family frequency.

Germline V gene lookup returns CDR1 SQVTM and CDR2 ANQGSEA. The CDR3 loop spans 14 amino acids. V trimming: 5 bases; J trimming: 2 bases; junction bases outside the gene matches: 6. The sample comprised PBMCs. This clonotype was sampled from a human donor in good health (CMV status not recorded). Some clones in this sample may be carry-over from other donors' samples. The chain is built from TRBV29-1 and TRBJ2-5, with TRBD2 matching 9 bases. The CDR3 bases are TGCAGCGTTACACTAGCGGGTGGGCAAGAGACCCAGTACTTC. Translation: CSVTLAGGQETQYF.